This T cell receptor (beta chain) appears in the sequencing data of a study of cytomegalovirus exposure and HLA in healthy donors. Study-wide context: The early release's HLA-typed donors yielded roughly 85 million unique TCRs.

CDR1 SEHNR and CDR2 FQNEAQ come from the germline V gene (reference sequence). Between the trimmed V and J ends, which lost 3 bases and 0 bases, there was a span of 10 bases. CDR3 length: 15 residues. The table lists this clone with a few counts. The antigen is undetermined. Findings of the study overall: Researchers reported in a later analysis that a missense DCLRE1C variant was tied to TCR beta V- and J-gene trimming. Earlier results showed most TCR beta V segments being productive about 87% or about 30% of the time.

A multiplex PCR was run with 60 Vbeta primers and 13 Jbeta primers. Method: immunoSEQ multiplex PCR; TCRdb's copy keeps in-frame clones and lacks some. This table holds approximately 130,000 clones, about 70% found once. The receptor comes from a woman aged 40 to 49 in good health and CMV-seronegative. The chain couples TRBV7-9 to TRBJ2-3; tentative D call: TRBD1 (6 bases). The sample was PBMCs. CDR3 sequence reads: CASSFGTSSTDTQYF. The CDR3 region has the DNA TGTGCCAGCAGCTTCGGGACATCTAGCACAGATACGCAGTATTTT.